Sequencing of this T cell receptor (beta chain) was carried out in a study of blood T cell repertoires in COVID-19. Study information: Whether acute or convalescent, the COVID-19 samples came from the United States, Italy and Spain.

Libraries were prepared by immunoSEQ multiplex PCR; TCRdb keeps only in-frame clonotypes and omits some of them. Seen here are more than 100,000 clones, about 89% observed once, and the top ten hold over 3.5%. After removal of 7 bases from V and 5 bases from J, the junction contained 3 bases not matched to a gene. From germline, CDR1 is LNHDA and CDR2 SQIVND (reference sequence). The CDR3 is 15 residues long. This TCR came from an older woman with acute or convalescent COVID-19. The chain links TRBV19 to TRBJ2-2, with 14 bases that match TRBD2. Sequencing was done on a sample of peripheral blood. This chain's CDR3 is CASIGTSGRTGELFF. DNA for the CDR3: TGTGCCAGTATCGGGACTAGCGGGAGAACCGGGGAGCTGTTTTTT.